This T cell receptor beta chain comes out of a study of blood T cell repertoires in COVID-19. Whole-study context: Sites in the United States, Italy and Spain provided acute and convalescent COVID-19 samples.

Per the study methods: Reference gene primer amplification gave estimated nucleated cell counts. Sequenced by immunoSEQ multiplex PCR; TCRdb stores in-frame clones only, minus some. Clone size and the V and J calls come from that table; the DNA yielded D and trimming. The sample records roughly 700,000 clones, approximately 90% being singletons. The V gene's germline CDR1 is SGHRS and CDR2 YFSETQ. Trimming removed 1 base from V and 4 bases from J, with 9 bases in between. The CDR3 extends over 14 amino acids. The gene calls are TRBV5-1 and TRBJ1-3; no clear D gene. Material for sequencing was peripheral blood. The TCR comes from a young woman with acute or convalescent COVID-19. The CDR3 DNA reads TGCGCCAGCAGCTTGCTCGGGATCGGAAACACCATATATTTT. Its protein is CASSLLGIGNTIYF.